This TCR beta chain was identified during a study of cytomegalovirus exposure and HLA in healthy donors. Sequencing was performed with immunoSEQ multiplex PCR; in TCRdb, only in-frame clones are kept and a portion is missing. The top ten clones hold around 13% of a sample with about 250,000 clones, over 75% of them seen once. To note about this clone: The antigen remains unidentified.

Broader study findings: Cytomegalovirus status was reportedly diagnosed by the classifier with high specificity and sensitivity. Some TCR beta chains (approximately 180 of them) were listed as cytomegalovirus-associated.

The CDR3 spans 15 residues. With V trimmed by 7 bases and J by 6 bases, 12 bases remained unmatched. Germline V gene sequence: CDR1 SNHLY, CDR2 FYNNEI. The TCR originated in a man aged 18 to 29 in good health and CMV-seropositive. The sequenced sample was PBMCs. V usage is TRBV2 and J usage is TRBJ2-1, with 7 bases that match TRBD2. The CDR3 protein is CASIYWLAEVNEQFF. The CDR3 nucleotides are TGTGCCAGCATTTACTGGCTAGCGGAGGTCAATGAGCAGTTCTTC.